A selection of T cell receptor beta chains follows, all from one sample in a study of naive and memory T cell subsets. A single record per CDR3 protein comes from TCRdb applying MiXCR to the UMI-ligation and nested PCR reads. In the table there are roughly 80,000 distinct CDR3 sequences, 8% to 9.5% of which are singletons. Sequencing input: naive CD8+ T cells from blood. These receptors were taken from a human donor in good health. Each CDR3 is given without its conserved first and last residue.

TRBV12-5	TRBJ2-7	ASGSQGAYEQY
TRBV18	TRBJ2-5	ASSPGYLLAGDVETQY
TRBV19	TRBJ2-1	ASSIYRSSYNEQF
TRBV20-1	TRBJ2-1	SELQTGSNEQF
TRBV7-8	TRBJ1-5	ASSLYWDRGSNQPQH
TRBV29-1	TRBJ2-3	SVEDLVLPDRSLTDTQY
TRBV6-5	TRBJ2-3	ASSYSEGTDTQY
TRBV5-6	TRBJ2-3	ASSFRGPRRTDTQY
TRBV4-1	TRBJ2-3	ASSQGSAGSTDTQY
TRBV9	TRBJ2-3	ASSGTGTGYTDTQY
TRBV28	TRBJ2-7	ASSLTGGIYEQY
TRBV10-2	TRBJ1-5	ASSDSTYSNQPQH
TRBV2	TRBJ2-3	ATWGLAGTDTQY
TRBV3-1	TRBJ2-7	ASSQKDRSGEQY
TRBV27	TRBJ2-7	ASSLRGSGSYEQY
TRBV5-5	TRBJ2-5	ASSALEGAWETQY
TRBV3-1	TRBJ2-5	ASSQDGSRQETQY
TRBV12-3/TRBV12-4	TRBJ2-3	ASSLSVRGRASTDTQY
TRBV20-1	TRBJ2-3	SARGLRLLDLADTQY
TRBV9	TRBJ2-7	ASSVGVGGRPFDEQY
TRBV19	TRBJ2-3	ASSWGEDTQY
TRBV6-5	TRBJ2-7	ASSYDRDYEQY
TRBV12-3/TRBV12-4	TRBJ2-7	ASSTTSGGTYEQY
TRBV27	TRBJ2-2	ASNAGAVTGELF
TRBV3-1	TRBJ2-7	ASSATAAGNTYEQY
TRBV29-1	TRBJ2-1	SGELDRSRYNEQF
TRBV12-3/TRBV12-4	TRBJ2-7	ASSFRLAGVEQY
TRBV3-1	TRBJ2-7	ASSQFPAGSSYEQY
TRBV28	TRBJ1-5	ASRSVQDTDQPQH
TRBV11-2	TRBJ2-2	ASSLETTGTVTGELF
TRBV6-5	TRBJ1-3	ASSIRAQALIFGNTIY
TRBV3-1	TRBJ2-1	ASSQEQGFVAYNEQF
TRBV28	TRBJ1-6	ASIPAQGLVNSPLH
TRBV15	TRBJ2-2	ATSRDGESNGELF
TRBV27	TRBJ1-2	ASRWTGGTYGYT
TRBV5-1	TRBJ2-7	ASSLRSPRGKAYEQY
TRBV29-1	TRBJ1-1	SALIRGASAF
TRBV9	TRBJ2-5	ASSPRGDPETQY
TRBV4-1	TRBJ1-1	ASVREAGMNTEAF
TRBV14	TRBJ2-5	ASSQVARLETQY
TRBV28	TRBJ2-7	ASSPPPPASYEQY
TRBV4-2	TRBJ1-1	ASSPTGAGNTEAF
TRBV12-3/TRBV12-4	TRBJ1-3	ASSLAVVSGNTIY
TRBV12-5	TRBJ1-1	ASGLEGNTEAF
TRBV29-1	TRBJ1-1	SVEPDNRGEAF
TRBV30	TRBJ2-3	AWSFPDKKVPDTQY
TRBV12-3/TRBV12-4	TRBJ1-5	ASSSRTGAWQPQH
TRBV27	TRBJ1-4	ASIPVPRNEKLF
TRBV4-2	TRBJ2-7	ASSQETASGSYEQY
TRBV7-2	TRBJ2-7	ASSLVQSIVYEQY
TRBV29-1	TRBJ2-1	SAPVTSGRPEQF
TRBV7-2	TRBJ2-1	ASRGGGSYNEQF
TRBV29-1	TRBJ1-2	SVPGSYGYT
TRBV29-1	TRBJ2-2	SVEVTSGRGTGELF
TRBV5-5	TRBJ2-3	ASSLDIPDTQY
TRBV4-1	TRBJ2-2	ASSQDLRERELF
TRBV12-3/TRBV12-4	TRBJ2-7	ASSWDSYEQY